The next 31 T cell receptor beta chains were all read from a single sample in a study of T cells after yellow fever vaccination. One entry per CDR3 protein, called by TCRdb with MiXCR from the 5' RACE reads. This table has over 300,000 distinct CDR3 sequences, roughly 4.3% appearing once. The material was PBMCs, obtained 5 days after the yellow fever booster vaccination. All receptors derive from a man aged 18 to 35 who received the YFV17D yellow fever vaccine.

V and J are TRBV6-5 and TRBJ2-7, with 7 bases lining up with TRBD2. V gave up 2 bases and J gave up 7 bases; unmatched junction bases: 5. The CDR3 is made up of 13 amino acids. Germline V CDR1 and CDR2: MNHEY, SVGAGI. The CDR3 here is CASSYLSGGEQYF. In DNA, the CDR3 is TGTGCCAGCAGTTACCTGTCCGGGGGGGAGCAGTACTTC.

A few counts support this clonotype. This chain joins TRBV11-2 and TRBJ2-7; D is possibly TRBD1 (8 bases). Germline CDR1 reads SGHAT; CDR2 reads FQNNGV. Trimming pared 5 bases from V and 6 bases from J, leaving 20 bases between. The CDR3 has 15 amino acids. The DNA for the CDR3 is TGTGCCAGCAGCACAGGGGGGCGGGGGACTGGCGAGCAGTACGTC. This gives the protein CASSTGGRGTGEQYV.

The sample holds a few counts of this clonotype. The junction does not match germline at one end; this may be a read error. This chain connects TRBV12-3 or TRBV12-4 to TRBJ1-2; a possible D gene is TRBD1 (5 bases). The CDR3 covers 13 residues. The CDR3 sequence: CASSLPGSRGHYF. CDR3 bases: TGTGCCAGCAGTTTACCCGGGAGTAGGGGCCACTACTTC.

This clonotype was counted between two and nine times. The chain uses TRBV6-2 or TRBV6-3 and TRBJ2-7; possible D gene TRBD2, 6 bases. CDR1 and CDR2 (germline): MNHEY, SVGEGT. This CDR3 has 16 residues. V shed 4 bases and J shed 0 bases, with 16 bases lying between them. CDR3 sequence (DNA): TGTGCCAGCAGTTTTCCCCCGAAGCGGGCCTCCTACGAGCAGTACGTC. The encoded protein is CASSFPPKRASYEQYV.

This chain's CDR3 is CASSTRGAQYF. CDR3 bases: TGTGCCAGCAGTACTCGGGGGGCGCAGTATTTT. The gene calls are TRBV6-2 or TRBV6-3 and TRBJ2-3; 7 bases match TRBD2. The CDR3 has 11 amino acids. The J segment lost 10 bases and the V segment lost 5 bases, leaving 3 bases of the junction unmatched. The V gene's germline CDR1 is MNHEY and CDR2 SVGEGT.

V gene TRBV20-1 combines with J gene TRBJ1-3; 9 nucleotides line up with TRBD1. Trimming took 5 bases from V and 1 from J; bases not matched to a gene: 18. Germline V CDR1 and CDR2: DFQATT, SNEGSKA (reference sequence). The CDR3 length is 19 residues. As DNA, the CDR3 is TGCAGTGCTTCGCCCCCCCGGGACAGGGACCATCCATCTGGAAACACCATATATTTT. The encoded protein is CSASPPRDRDHPSGNTIYF.

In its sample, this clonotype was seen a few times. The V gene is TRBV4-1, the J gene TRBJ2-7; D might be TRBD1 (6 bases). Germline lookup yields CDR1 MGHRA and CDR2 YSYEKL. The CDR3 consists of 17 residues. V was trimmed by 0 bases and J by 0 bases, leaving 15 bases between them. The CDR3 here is CASSQETDRRSSYEQYF. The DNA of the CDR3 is TGCGCCAGCAGCCAAGAGACCGACAGGAGGAGCTCCTACGAGCAGTACTTC.

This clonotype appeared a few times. The CDR3 is CASRPGGGYEQYV. Written as DNA, the CDR3 is TGTGCCAGCAGACCCGGGGGGGGGTACGAGCAGTACGTC. The chain is built from TRBV6-7 and TRBJ2-7; 8 bases fit TRBD2. TRBV6-7 is labeled an ORF, and its function is uncertain. The J segment lost 4 bases and the V segment lost 6 bases, leaving 5 bases of the junction unmatched. The CDR3 is 13 residues long.

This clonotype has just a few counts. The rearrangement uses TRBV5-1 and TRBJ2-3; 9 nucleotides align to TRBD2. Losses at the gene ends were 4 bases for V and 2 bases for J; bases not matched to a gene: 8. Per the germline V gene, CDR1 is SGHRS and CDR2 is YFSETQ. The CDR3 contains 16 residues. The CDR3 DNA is TGCGCCAGCAGCGATTATAGCGGGGGATACACAGATACGCAGTATTTT. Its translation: CASSDYSGGYTDTQYF.

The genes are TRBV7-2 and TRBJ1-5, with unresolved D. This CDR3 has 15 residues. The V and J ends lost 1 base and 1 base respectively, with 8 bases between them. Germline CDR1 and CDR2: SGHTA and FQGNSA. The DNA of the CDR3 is TGTGCCAGCAGCTTAGTAGCCTGGAGCAATCAGCCCCAGCATTTT. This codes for CASSLVAWSNQPQHF.

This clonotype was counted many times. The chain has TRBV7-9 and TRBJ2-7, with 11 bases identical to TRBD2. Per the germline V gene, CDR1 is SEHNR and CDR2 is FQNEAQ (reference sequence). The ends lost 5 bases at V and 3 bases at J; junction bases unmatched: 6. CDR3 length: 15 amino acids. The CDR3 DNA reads TGTGCCAGCAGCCCTAGCGGGGGGACCTACTACGAGCAGTACGTC. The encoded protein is CASSPSGGTYYEQYV.

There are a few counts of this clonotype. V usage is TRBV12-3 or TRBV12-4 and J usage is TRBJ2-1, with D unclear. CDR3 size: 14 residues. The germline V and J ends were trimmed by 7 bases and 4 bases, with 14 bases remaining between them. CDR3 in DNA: TGTGCCAGCACCCCCCGACAAAGATACAATGAGCAGTTCTTC. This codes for CASTPRQRYNEQFF.

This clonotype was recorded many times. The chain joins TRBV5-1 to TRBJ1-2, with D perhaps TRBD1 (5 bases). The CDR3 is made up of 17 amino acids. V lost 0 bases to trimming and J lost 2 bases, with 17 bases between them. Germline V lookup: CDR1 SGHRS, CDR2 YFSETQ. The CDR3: CASSLAFATGMNYGYTF. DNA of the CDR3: TGCGCCAGCAGCTTGGCCTTCGCTACAGGAATGAACTATGGCTACACCTTC.

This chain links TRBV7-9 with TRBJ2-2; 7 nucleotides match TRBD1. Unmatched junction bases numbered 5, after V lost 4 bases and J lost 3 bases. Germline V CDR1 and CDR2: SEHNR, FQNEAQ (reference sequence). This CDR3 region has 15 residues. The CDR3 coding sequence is TGTGCCAGCAGCTCCCCAGGGGGTCACACCGGGGAGCTGTTTTTT. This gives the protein CASSSPGGHTGELFF.

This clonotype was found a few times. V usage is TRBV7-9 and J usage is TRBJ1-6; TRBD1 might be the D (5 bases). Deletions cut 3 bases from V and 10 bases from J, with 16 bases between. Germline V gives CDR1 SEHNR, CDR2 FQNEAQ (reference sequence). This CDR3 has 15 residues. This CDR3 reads CASSFAGSVNSPLHF. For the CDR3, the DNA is TGTGCCAGCAGCTTTGCAGGGTCGGTCAACTCACCCCTCCACTTT.

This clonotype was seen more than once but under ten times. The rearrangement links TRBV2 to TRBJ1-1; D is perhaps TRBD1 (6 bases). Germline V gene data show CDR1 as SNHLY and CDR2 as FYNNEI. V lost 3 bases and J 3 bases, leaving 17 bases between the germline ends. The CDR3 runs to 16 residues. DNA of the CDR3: TGTGCCAGCAGTGATCTGGCAGGGGAAAAGGACACTGAAGCTTTCTTT. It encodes CASSDLAGEKDTEAFF.

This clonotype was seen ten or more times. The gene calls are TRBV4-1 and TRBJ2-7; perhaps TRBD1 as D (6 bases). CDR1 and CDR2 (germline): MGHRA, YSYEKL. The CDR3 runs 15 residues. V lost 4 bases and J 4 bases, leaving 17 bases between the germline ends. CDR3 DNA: TGCGCCAGCAGCCTTCCGGGACATCCGGATTACGAGCAGTACTTC. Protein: CASSLPGHPDYEQYF.

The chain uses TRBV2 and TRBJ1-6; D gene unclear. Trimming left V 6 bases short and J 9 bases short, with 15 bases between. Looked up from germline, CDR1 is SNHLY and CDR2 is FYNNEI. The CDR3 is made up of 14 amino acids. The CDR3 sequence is CASRLNSRVSPLHF. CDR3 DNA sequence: TGTGCCAGCAGACTCAATTCTCGGGTTTCACCCCTCCACTTT.

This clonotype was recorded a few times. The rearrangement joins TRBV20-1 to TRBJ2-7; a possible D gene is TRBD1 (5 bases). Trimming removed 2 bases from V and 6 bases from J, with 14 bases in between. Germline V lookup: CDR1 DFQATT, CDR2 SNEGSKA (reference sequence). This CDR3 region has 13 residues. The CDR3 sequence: CSARLRGLSEQYF. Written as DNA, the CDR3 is TGCAGTGCTAGATTAAGGGGTCTCTCCGAGCAGTACTTC.

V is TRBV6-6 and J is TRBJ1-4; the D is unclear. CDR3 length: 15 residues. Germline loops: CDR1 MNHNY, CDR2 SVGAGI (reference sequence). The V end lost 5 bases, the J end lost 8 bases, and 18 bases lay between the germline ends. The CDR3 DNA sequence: TGTGCCAGCAGTCCTGCGACTGGATATAAGGAAAAACTGTTTTTT. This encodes CASSPATGYKEKLFF.

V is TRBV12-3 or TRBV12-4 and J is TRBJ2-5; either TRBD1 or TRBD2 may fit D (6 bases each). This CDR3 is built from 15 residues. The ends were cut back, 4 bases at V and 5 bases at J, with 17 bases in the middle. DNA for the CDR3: TGTGCCAGCAGTTGGGATGGTGGAGGGGGGGAGACCCAGTACTTC. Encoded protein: CASSWDGGGGETQYF.

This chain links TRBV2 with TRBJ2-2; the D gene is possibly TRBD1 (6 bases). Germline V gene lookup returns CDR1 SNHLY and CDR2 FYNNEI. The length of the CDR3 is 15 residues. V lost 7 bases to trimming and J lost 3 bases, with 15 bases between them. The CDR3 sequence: CASNVQGSYTGELFF. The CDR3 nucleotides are TGTGCCAGCAACGTCCAGGGGTCATACACCGGGGAGCTGTTTTTT.

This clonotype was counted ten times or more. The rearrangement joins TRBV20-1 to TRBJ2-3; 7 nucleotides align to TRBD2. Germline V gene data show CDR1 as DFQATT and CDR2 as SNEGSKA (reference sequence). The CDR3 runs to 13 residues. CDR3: CRVLAPSTDTQYF. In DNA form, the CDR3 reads TGCAGGGTACTAGCGCCTAGCACAGATACGCAGTATTTT.

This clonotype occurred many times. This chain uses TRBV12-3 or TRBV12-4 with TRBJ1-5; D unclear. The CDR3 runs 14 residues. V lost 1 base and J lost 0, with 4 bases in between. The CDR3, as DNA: TGTGCCAGCAGTTTAGGAACTAGCAATCAGCCCCAGCATTTT. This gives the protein CASSLGTSNQPQHF.

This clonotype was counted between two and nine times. The CDR3 region is CASSFPPSYTEAFF. CDR3 DNA: TGTGCCAGCAGCTTCCCCCCCAGTTACACTGAAGCTTTCTTT. The chain has TRBV13 and TRBJ1-1, with D hard to call. Looked up from germline, CDR1 is PRHDT and CDR2 is FYEKMQ (reference sequence). V was clipped by 3 bases and J by 3 bases, with 11 bases between them. The CDR3 has 14 residues.

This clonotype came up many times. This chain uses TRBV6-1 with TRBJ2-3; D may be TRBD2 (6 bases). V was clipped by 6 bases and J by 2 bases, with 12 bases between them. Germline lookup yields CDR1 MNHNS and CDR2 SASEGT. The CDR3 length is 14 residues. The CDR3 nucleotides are TGTGCCAGCAGGGCGGGATGGGCCACAGATACGCAGTATTTT. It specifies CASRAGWATDTQYF.

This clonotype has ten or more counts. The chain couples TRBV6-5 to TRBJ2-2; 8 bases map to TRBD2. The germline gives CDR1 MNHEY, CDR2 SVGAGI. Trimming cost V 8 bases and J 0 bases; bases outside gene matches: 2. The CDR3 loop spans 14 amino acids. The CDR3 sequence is CASSAGANTGELFF. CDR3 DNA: TGTGCCAGCTCAGCGGGGGCGAACACCGGGGAGCTGTTTTTT.

CDR3 loop: CASSQVFGVRSQYF. Written as DNA, the CDR3 is TGCGCCAGCAGCCAAGTTTTCGGTGTTCGCTCGCAGTATTTT. This chain connects TRBV4-1 to TRBJ2-3; D unclear. CDR3 size: 14 residues. Germline V gives CDR1 MGHRA, CDR2 YSYEKL. V was shortened by 1 base and J by 10 bases, with 15 bases between the two germline ends.

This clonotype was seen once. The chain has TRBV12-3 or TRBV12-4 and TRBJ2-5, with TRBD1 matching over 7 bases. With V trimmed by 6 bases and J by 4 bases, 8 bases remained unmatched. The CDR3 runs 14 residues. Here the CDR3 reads CASRNRGWGETQYF. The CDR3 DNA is TGTGCCAGCAGGAACAGGGGATGGGGAGAGACCCAGTACTTC.

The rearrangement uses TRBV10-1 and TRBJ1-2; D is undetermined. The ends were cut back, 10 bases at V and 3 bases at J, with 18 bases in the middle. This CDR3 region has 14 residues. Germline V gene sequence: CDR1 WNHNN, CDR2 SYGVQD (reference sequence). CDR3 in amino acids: CAKSKGNRYYGYTF. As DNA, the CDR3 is TGCGCCAAGTCGAAAGGGAATAGGTACTATGGCTACACCTTC.

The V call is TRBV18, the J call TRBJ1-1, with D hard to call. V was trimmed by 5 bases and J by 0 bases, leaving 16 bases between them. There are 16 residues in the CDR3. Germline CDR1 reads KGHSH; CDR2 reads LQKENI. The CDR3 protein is CASSGDIAGLNTEAFF. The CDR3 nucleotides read TGTGCCAGCTCAGGGGATATCGCGGGCTTGAACACTGAAGCTTTCTTT.